This T cell receptor beta chain was identified in a study of blood T cell repertoires in COVID-19. Turning to the study itself: COVID-19 samples, acute and convalescent, were from the United States, Italy and Spain. From T cells, B-cell-depleted T cells, or PBMCs came the material, which was cDNA or gDNA.

Original analysis: Reference gene primers were amplified, and this amplification served to estimate nucleated cell counts. The repertoire was sequenced with immunoSEQ multiplex PCR; TCRdb's copy has only in-frame clones and lacks some. Clone size and V and J calls were adopted from that table, with D and trimming inferred from the DNA. There are roughly 50,000 clones in the sample; more than 75% occur only once, and around 27% lies in the top ten. This CDR3 has 13 residues. V was shortened by 5 bases and J by 2 bases, with 9 bases between the two germline ends. Per the germline V gene, CDR1 is LNHDA and CDR2 is SQIVND (reference sequence).

This receptor was obtained from a human donor in a cohort sampled during active COVID-19. The V gene is TRBV19, the J gene TRBJ1-2; tentatively, D is TRBD1 (5 bases). What was sequenced was peripheral blood. The CDR3 loop is CASSAQGNYGYTF. The DNA for the CDR3 is TGTGCCAGTAGTGCGCAGGGAAACTATGGCTACACCTTC. The variable domain in full, completed from reference TRBV19 and TRBJ1-2, reads DGGITQSPKYLFRKEGQNVTLSCEQNLNHDAMYWYRQDPGQGLRLIYYSQIVNDFQKGDIAEGYSVSREKKESFPLTVTSAQKNPTAFYLCASSAQGNYGYTFGSGTRLTVV.